This T cell receptor (beta chain) was captured in a study of Ad26.COV2.S vaccination and SARS-CoV-2 variants. Across the study: Intramuscular Ad26.COV2.S doses were given once or twice, 56 days apart. Study observations and caveats: The analyses of TCR breadth and depth may have understated the size of total T cell responses.

The treatment is: approximately 18 received Ad26.COV2.S at low or high dose, single or two shots; about 5 received placebo; per-sample allocation not given. Day 63 after the first vaccine or placebo injection was the time point for sampling. The donor was a Boston adult aged 18-55 years. This CDR3 is 15 amino acids long. The V end lost 3 bases, the J end lost 8 bases, and 16 bases lay between the germline ends. Germline loops: CDR1 LNHDA, CDR2 SQIVND (reference sequence). In this sample, this clone turned up once. Its antigen remains unidentified. The assay was immunoSEQ multiplex PCR, and TCRdb's table has in-frame clones only and misses some. The sample includes roughly 250,000 clones, around 88% of them seen just once.

This chain links TRBV19 with TRBJ2-2; the D gene is possibly TRBD1 (5 bases). The sample here was peripheral blood, taken in a trial of Ad26.COV2.S vaccine versus placebo. The sequence derives from a person aged 18-60 years who received the Ad26.COV2.S COVID-19 vaccine or a placebo. As DNA, the CDR3 is TGTGCCAGTAGTATCTCCAAACAGGTTCGGGGGGAGCTGTTTTTT. This codes for CASSISKQVRGELFF.